A single sample is the source of the 27 T cell receptor beta chains below, sequenced in a study of post-analysis software for immune sequencing data. General study results and limits: Elevated frequency relative to controls characterized roughly five TRBV segments in patients, TRBV5-6, TRBV5-1 and TRBV20-1 among them.

Unique-molecular-identifier-tagged TCR beta cDNA libraries were used. TCRdb recomputed calls from the PCR reads with MiXCR, one row per CDR3 protein. In the table there are 380,000 or so distinct CDR3 sequences, about a third of which are singletons. The antigens these receptors bind are not known. The material sequenced was blood. All receptors derive from a girl aged 5 to 17 with multiple sclerosis.

The rearrangement links TRBV9 to TRBJ2-5; no clear D. CDR1 is SGDLS, CDR2 YYNGEE, per germline. The CDR3 is 10 residues long. V was pared by 1 base and J by 6 bases, with 1 base between. The CDR3 region is CASSVKTQYF. In DNA, the CDR3 is TGTGCCAGCAGCGTAAAGACCCAGTACTTC.

This clonotype was seen a few times. CDR3 residues: CASTSPGTGNHEQYF. The CDR3 region has the DNA TGTGCCAGCACCTCGCCCGGGACAGGGAACCACGAGCAGTACTTC. The chain employs TRBV28 and TRBJ2-7; TRBD1 matches 9 bases. The CDR3 covers 15 residues. Per germline, CDR1 MDHEN and CDR2 SYDVKM. V trimming: 7 bases; J trimming: 5 bases; junction bases outside the gene matches: 12. Combining the CDR3 with reference TRBV28 and TRBJ2-7 gives the whole variable domain DVKVTQSSRYLVKRTGEKVFLECVQDMDHENMFWYRQDPGLGLRLIYFSYDVKMKEKGDIPEGYSVSREKKERFSLILESASTNQTSMYLCASTSPGTGNHEQYFGPGTRLTVT.

The genes are TRBV5-1 and TRBJ2-1; 7 bases match TRBD1. The CDR3 has 17 residues. Germline CDR1 SGHRS, CDR2 YFSETQ. The ends lost 0 bases at V and 6 bases at J; junction bases unmatched: 12. The CDR3 loop is CASSLVGQTTVPNEQFF. DNA for the CDR3: TGCGCCAGCAGCTTGGTGGGACAGACAACTGTCCCCAATGAGCAGTTCTTC.

The gene calls are TRBV5-6 and TRBJ2-5, with 8 positions matching TRBD2. CDR1 is SGHDT and CDR2 is YYEEEE in the germline V gene. Unmatched junction bases numbered 4, after V lost 6 bases and J lost 3 bases. The CDR3 totals 13 residues. CDR3 residues: CASNLGGEETQYF. The CDR3 DNA reads as TGTGCCAGCAACCTCGGGGGGGAAGAGACCCAGTACTTC.

This chain connects TRBV19 to TRBJ2-7; 9 bases match TRBD1. The V and J ends lost 4 bases and 3 bases, in that order; junction bases with no gene match: 4. The CDR3 is 14 residues long. Germline V gives CDR1 LNHDA, CDR2 SQIVND (reference sequence). The CDR3 here is CASSKQGAGYEQYF. The CDR3 coding sequence is TGTGCCAGTAGTAAACAGGGGGCAGGCTACGAGCAGTACTTC. The variable domain in full, with the rest retrieved from reference TRBV19 and TRBJ2-7, is DGGITQSPKYLFRKEGQNVTLSCEQNLNHDAMYWYRQDPGQGLRLIYYSQIVNDFQKGDIAEGYSVSREKKESFPLTVTSAQKNPTAFYLCASSKQGAGYEQYFGPGTRLTVT.

The chain employs TRBV27 and TRBJ1-4; a weak D match, TRBD1 (5 bases). The germline V gene encodes CDR1 MNHEY and CDR2 SMNVEV (reference sequence). The CDR3 is made up of 14 amino acids. The V and J ends lost 4 bases and 8 bases respectively, with 14 bases between them. The CDR3 region has the DNA TGTGCCAGCAGTTCTCCGGGCCGGGGGGAAAAACTGTTTTTT. Amino acid sequence: CASSSPGRGEKLFF.

The chain is built from TRBV4-1 and TRBJ2-1; D might be TRBD2 (6 bases). Trimming stripped 1 base from V and 5 bases from J, with 6 bases between. Per the germline V gene, CDR1 is MGHRA and CDR2 is YSYEKL. The CDR3 is 13 residues long. The CDR3 sequence is CASSQAGDNEQFF. The DNA of the CDR3 is TGCGCCAGCAGCCAAGCGGGGGACAATGAGCAGTTCTTC.

The genes are TRBV10-3 and TRBJ2-2, with D possibly being TRBD1 or TRBD2 (5 bases each). V lost 5 bases to trimming and J lost 5 bases, with 12 bases between them. This CDR3 comprises 14 residues. Germline V gives CDR1 ENHRY, CDR2 SYGVKD. CDR3 region: CAISRGDVTGELFF. The CDR3 DNA is TGTGCCATCAGTCGTGGGGACGTAACCGGGGAGCTGTTTTTT.

This clonotype was observed a handful of times. This chain links TRBV4-1 with TRBJ2-4; D unclear. The V gene's germline CDR1 is MGHRA and CDR2 YSYEKL. Trimming removed 1 base from V and 8 bases from J, with 12 bases in between. The CDR3 spans 14 residues. This chain's CDR3 is CASSQVSVMHIQYF. In DNA form, the CDR3 reads TGCGCCAGCAGCCAAGTTTCAGTGATGCACATTCAGTACTTC.

This clonotype was counted between two and nine times. The chain joins TRBV12-3 or TRBV12-4 to TRBJ2-6; 13 positions match TRBD2. Trimming took 7 bases from V and 1 from J; bases not matched to a gene: 4. The CDR3 covers 17 residues. CDR3 bases: TGTGCCAGCACCCCGGGACTAGCGGGGTCTGGGGCCAACGTCCTGACTTTC. This translates into CASTPGLAGSGANVLTF.

This clonotype was observed a handful of times. DNA for the CDR3: TGTGCCAGCAGCCCGCCTGAAACAGGGGAGGGCTACACCTTC. Its protein is CASSPPETGEGYTF. This chain connects TRBV7-2 to TRBJ1-2; 7 bases align to TRBD1. The CDR3 runs 14 residues. V dropped 5 bases and J dropped 8; count of bases not matched to a gene: 11. Germline lookup yields CDR1 SGHTA and CDR2 FQGNSA.

The table lists this clonotype with many counts. The chain employs TRBV27 and TRBJ2-3, with 7 bases identical to TRBD1. CDR1 MNHEY and CDR2 SMNVEV come from the germline V gene (reference sequence). CDR3 length: 15 residues. V dropped 6 bases and J dropped 3; count of bases not matched to a gene: 9. CDR3 sequence: CASSQTGDWTDTQYF. DNA of the CDR3: TGTGCCAGCAGCCAAACAGGGGATTGGACAGATACGCAGTATTTT.

The rearrangement joins TRBV13 to TRBJ1-1; D may be TRBD1 (5 bases). This CDR3 spans 13 amino acids. CDR1 and CDR2 from the germline V gene are PRHDT and FYEKMQ (reference sequence). Trimming took off 1 base at V and 4 bases at J, with 7 bases between the two ends. CDR3 region: CASSLEGLTEAFF. As DNA, the CDR3 is TGTGCCAGCAGCTTAGAGGGGCTCACTGAAGCTTTCTTT.

The rearrangement links TRBV14 to TRBJ2-2, with unresolved D. This CDR3 has 15 amino acids. Germline V gives CDR1 SGHDN, CDR2 FVKESK. Trimming pared 2 bases from V and 3 bases from J, leaving 10 bases between. The CDR3 spells CASSQSWSYTGELFF. CDR3 in DNA: TGTGCCAGCAGCCAATCGTGGAGTTACACCGGGGAGCTGTTTTTT. The full variable domain, its missing parts supplied by reference TRBV14 and TRBJ2-2, is EAGVTQFPSHSVIEKGQTVTLRCDPISGHDNLYWYRRVMGKEIKFLLHFVKESKQDESGMPNNRFLAERTGGTYSTLKVQPAELEDSGVYFCASSQSWSYTGELFFGEGSRLTVL.

The V call is TRBV5-4, the J call TRBJ2-7; D possibly corresponds to TRBD1 (5 bases). The CDR3 contains 14 residues. CDR1 is SGHNT, CDR2 YYREEE, per germline (reference sequence). Trimming stripped 1 base from V and 1 base from J, with 9 bases between. CDR3 nucleotides: TGTGCCAGCAGCTTGAAAACAGGTTCCTACGAGCAGTACTTC. Translating it yields CASSLKTGSYEQYF.

V gene TRBV13 combines with J gene TRBJ2-5; D is ambiguous. CDR3 length: 11 residues. V was trimmed by 5 bases and J by 11 bases, leaving 12 bases between them. Germline V gives CDR1 PRHDT, CDR2 FYEKMQ (reference sequence). CDR3 loop: CASSGNNEQYF. The CDR3 coding sequence is TGTGCCAGCAGCGGAAACAATGAGCAGTACTTC.

This chain connects TRBV12-3 or TRBV12-4 to TRBJ2-7; the D call may be TRBD1 or TRBD2 (5 bases each). The CDR3 runs to 15 residues. The germline V and J ends were trimmed by 5 bases and 0 bases, with 14 bases remaining between them. The CDR3 spells CASSPGTGYSYEQYF. CDR3 DNA: TGTGCCAGCAGTCCCGGGACGGGCTACTCCTACGAGCAGTACTTC.

Remarks on this clonotype: At one boundary the junction diverges from the germline segment, which might be a read error. This chain connects TRBV7-3 to TRBJ2-3; D unclear. There are 14 residues in the CDR3. In germline, CDR1 is SGHTA, CDR2 FQGTGA. CDR3 sequence: CASSQMGGTNTQYF. CDR3 DNA sequence: TGTGCCAGCAGCCAAATGGGCGGCACAAATACGCAGTATTTT.

The genes are TRBV5-1 and TRBJ2-5; D possibly matches TRBD1 or TRBD2 (5 bases each). The CDR3 is 14 residues long. Trimming took off 0 bases at V and 5 bases at J, with 11 bases between the two ends. The germline gives CDR1 SGHRS, CDR2 YFSETQ. The CDR3 sequence: CASSLGLEGETQYF. Here the CDR3 DNA reads TGCGCCAGCAGCTTGGGACTTGAGGGGGAGACCCAGTACTTC. The complete variable domain, with remaining parts taken from reference TRBV5-1 and TRBJ2-5, reads KAGVTQTPRYLIKTRGQQVTLSCSPISGHRSVSWYQQTPGQGLQFLFEYFSETQRNKGNFPGRFSGRQFSNSRSEMNVSTLELGDSALYLCASSLGLEGETQYFGPGTRLLVL.

This clonotype has more than one count but fewer than ten. The chain employs TRBV2 and TRBJ1-2; TRBD1 might be the D (5 bases). The germline V gene has CDR1 SNHLY and CDR2 FYNNEI. V was pared by 2 bases and J by 4 bases, with 11 bases between. The length of the CDR3 is 14 residues. Here the CDR3 DNA reads TGTGCCAGCAGTGAACGGGGCAGCATCTATGGCTACACCTTC. It codes for CASSERGSIYGYTF. The full variable domain, its missing parts supplied by reference TRBV2 and TRBJ1-2, is EPEVTQTPSHQVTQMGQEVILRCVPISNHLYFYWYRQILGQKVEFLVSFYNNEISEKSEIFDDQFSVERPDGSNFTLKIRSTKLEDSAMYFCASSERGSIYGYTFGSGTRLTVV.

V is TRBV14 and J is TRBJ2-5, with D perhaps given as TRBD1 or TRBD2 (5 bases each). The CDR3 contains 15 residues. V was shortened by 6 bases and J by 5 bases, with 19 bases between the two germline ends. Germline CDR1 and CDR2: SGHDN and FVKESK. CDR3 coding DNA: TGTGCCAGCAGGTGCGAGGGGTCCCGGTGGGAGACCCAGTACTTC. Translating it yields CASRCEGSRWETQYF.

This sequence joins TRBV5-6 and TRBJ2-5; 9 bases agree with TRBD1. Trimming removed 0 bases from V and 11 bases from J; junction bases left unmatched: 5. Looked up from germline, CDR1 is SGHDT and CDR2 is YYEEEE. The CDR3 has 13 residues. The DNA of the CDR3 is TGTGCCAGCAGCTTGGCCCAGGGGACAGGGCAGTACTTC. Translating it yields CASSLAQGTGQYF.

This clonotype was seen a few times. This chain links TRBV24-1 with TRBJ2-4; D not resolved. The end of the DNA aligns better with TRBJ2-7, so the J call may be wrong. Germline assignment: CDR1 KGHDR and CDR2 SFDVKD. CDR3 length: 13 residues. The CDR3 nucleotides read TGTGCCACCAGTGCGCTCGAAGAGTACGAGCAGTACTTC. The encoded protein is CATSALEEYEQYF.

This chain connects TRBV4-3 to TRBJ2-1; 7 nucleotides match TRBD1. V lost 0 bases and J lost 7; bases outside the gene matches: 3. Germline CDR1 and CDR2: LGHNA and YSLEER. This CDR3 has 14 residues. In DNA, the CDR3 is TGCGCCAGCAGCCAAGAGACAGGGAGTAATGAGCAGTTCTTC. It specifies CASSQETGSNEQFF.

This rearrangement joins TRBV18 to TRBJ1-1; no clear D. The CDR3 loop spans 12 amino acids. Deletions cut 6 bases from V and 5 bases from J, with 10 bases between. Per germline, CDR1 KGHSH and CDR2 LQKENI. CDR3 residues: CASSPERTEAFF. The DNA of the CDR3 is TGTGCCAGCTCCCCCGAGCGGACTGAAGCTTTCTTT.

This clonotype was detected a few times. The rearrangement links TRBV20-1 to TRBJ2-3; D remains unclear. Germline V gives CDR1 DFQATT, CDR2 SNEGSKA (reference sequence). V was cut by 5 bases and J by 1 base, with 19 bases left in between. This CDR3 contains 16 residues. The CDR3 is CSAETPLSRRTDTQYF. Here the CDR3 DNA reads TGCAGTGCTGAGACCCCTTTAAGCCGCCGCACAGATACGCAGTATTTT.

This clonotype was picked up many times. V usage is TRBV4-1 and J usage is TRBJ1-5; TRBD1 might be the D (5 bases). Germline V gene lookup returns CDR1 MGHRA and CDR2 YSYEKL. Trimming left V 4 bases short and J 4 bases short, with 14 bases between. CDR3 length equals 15 residues. CDR3 in DNA: TGCGCCAGCAGCCTTTTGTGGGGCGCGAATCAGCCCCAGCATTTT. Protein: CASSLLWGANQPQHF.